Reported below is one T cell receptor beta chain. The sample comes from a study of T cell changes during pregnancy in multiple sclerosis. V lost 0 bases, J lost 6 bases, and 7 bases lay in between. The CDR3 runs 12 residues. Germline CDR1 is SGHNT and CDR2 is YYREEE (reference sequence). TCRdb's copy holds only in-frame clones and misses some; the assay was immunoSEQ multiplex PCR. The repertoire has around 59,000 clones, 93% of them found once; the top ten carry approximately 3.8%. This receptor was taken from a female donor with multiple sclerosis, enrolled in a pregnancy study. The chain employs TRBV5-4 and TRBJ2-7; D is perhaps TRBD2 (5 bases). The sequences come from CD8+ T cells from peripheral blood mononuclear cells, collected in the second trimester of pregnancy. The CDR3 is CASSLGGLEQYF. The CDR3 DNA reads as TGTGCCAGCAGCTTGGGAGGGCTCGAGCAGTACTTC. Complete variable domain (other parts from reference TRBV5-4 and TRBJ2-7): ETGVTQSPTHLIKTRGQQVTLRCSSQSGHNTVSWYQQALGQGPQFIFQYYREEENGRGNFPPRFSGLQFPNYSSELNVNALELDDSALYLCASSLGGLEQYFGPGTRLTVT.